This TCR beta chain appears in the sequencing data of a study of blood T cell repertoires in COVID-19. Study in general: Acute and convalescent COVID-19 samples came from the United States, Italy and Spain.

Source study methods: Nucleated cell counts were estimated from reference gene primer amplification. Libraries were prepared by immunoSEQ multiplex PCR; TCRdb keeps only in-frame clonotypes and omits some of them. V, J and clone size derive from that table, while D and trimming were established from the DNA sequence. The sample has roughly 400,000 clones; roughly 84% are singletons. In terms of age and location, participants ranged from roughly 18 to 100 years and lived in about two dozen US areas. Cohorts were determined from participant-reported clinical history. The CDR3 sequence is 15 residues long. Germline V gives CDR1 LGHDT, CDR2 YNNKEL (reference sequence). Trimming removed 1 base at V and 2 bases at J, with 11 bases between.

The chain couples TRBV3-1 (or the pseudogene TRBV3-2) to TRBJ1-2; D gene unclear. Sequencing input: PBMCs or T cells enriched from blood (not recorded which). The clonotype was recovered from a woman aged 18-29 years who had been exposed to COVID-19. CDR3 protein: CASSQVGVGNYGYTF. CDR3 nucleotides: TGTGCCAGCAGCCAAGTCGGGGTTGGCAACTATGGCTACACCTTC.